The present T cell receptor beta chain was sequenced within a study of regulatory T cells in long-lasting Graves disease. Study details: Positive TSH receptor antibodies alongside over 5 years of antithyroid drugs were what marked Graves' disease as persistent. Study-wide results and limits: Persistent Graves' patients showed reduced TCR diversity versus newly diagnosed patients. The number of shared public clonotypes was higher in persistent patients (about 3,000) than new patients (just over 950). Favoring TRBV28, TRBJ1-2 and TRBJ2-5 was a feature seen in persistent disease.

Germline V lookup: CDR1 MDHEN, CDR2 SYDVKM. The ends were cut back, 6 bases at V and 10 bases at J, with 16 bases in the middle. The CDR3 is 14 amino acids. Indicated time point: persistent/refractory GD, antithyroid drugs over 5 years with positive TRAb. Researchers made the TCR library from RNA that was extracted from PBMCs. The authors built TCR beta libraries using iRepertoire HTBI primers and Arm-PCR of CDR3 regions. TCRdb fed the multiplex PCR reads into MiXCR, producing one record per CDR3 protein. Of 430,000 or so distinct CDR3 sequences in the sample, roughly a fifth were seen once. At least ten counts were recorded for this clonotype. Its specificity is unknown.

The specimen comprised peripheral blood mononuclear cells (PBMCs), sampled when the disease was refractory, from a patient treated with antithyroid drugs. The receptor was derived from a female donor with Graves disease. The V call is TRBV28, the J call TRBJ1-6; D might be TRBD1 (5 bases). CDR3 loop: CASSRRGGNSPLHF. The CDR3 DNA reads as TGTGCCAGCAGCCGTAGGGGAGGTAACTCACCCCTCCACTTT.